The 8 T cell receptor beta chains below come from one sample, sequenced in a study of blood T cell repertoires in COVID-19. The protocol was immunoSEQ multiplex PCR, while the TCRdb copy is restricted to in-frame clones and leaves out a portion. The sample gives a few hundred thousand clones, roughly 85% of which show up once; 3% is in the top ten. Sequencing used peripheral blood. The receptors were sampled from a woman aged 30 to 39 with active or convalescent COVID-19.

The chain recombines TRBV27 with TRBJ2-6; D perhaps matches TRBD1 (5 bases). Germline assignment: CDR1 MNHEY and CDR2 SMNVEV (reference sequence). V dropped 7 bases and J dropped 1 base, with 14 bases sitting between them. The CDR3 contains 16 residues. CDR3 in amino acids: CASMRQGLSGANVLTF. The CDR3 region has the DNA TGTGCCAGCATGCGGCAGGGCTTATCTGGGGCCAACGTCCTGACTTTC.

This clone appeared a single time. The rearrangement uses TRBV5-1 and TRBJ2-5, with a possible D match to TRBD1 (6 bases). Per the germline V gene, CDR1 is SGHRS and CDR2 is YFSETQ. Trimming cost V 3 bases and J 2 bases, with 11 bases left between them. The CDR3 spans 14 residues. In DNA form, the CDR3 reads TGCGCCAGCAGCTATGGACAGACTCAAGAGACCCAGTACTTC. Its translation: CASSYGQTQETQYF. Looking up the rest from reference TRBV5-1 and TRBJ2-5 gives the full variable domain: KAGVTQTPRYLIKTRGQQVTLSCSPISGHRSVSWYQQTPGQGLQFLFEYFSETQRNKGNFPGRFSGRQFSNSRSEMNVSTLELGDSALYLCASSYGQTQETQYFGPGTRLLVL.

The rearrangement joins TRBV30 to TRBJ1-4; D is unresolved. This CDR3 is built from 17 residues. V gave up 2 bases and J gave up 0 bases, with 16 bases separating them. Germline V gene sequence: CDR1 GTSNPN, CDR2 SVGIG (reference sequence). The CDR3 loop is CAWSSPRLSSTNEKLFF. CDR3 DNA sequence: TGTGCCTGGAGTTCCCCTAGGCTCTCCTCAACTAATGAAAAACTGTTTTTT.

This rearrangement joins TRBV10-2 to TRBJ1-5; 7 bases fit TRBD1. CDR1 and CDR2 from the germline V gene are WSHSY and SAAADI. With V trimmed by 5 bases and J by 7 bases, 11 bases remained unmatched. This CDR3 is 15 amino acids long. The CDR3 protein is CASSSRQGLLQPQHF. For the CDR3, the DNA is TGCGCCAGCAGTTCCCGACAGGGACTTCTGCAGCCCCAGCATTTT.

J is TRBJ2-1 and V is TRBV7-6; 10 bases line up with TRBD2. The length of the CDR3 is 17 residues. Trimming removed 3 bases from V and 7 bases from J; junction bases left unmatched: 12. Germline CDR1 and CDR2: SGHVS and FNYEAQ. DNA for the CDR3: TGTGCCAGCAGCTTCTACCAGAGCGGGGGGGCCAGGAATGAGCAGTTCTTC. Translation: CASSFYQSGGARNEQFF.

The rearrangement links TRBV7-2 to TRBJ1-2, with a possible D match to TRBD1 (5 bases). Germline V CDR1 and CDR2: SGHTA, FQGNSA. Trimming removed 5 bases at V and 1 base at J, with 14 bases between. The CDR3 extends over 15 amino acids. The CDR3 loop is CASSPMIGVNYGYTF. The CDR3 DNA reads TGTGCCAGCAGCCCGATGATAGGGGTTAACTATGGCTACACCTTC.

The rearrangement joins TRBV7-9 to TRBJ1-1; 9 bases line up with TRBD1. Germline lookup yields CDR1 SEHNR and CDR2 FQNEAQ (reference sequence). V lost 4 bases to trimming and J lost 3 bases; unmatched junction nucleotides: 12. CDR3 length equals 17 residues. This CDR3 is CASSSHPTGGKDTEAFF. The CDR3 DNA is TGTGCCAGCAGCTCCCACCCGACAGGGGGAAAGGACACTGAAGCTTTCTTT.

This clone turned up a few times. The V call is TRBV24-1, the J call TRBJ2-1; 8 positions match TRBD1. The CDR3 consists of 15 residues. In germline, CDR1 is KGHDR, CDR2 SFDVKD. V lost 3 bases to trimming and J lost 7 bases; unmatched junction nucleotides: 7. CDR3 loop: CATSDRQGRSNEQFF. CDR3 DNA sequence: TGTGCCACCAGTGATCGACAGGGGAGGTCGAATGAGCAGTTCTTC.